This TCR beta chain was recorded in a study of molecular identifiers for immune sequencing clone quantification. TCRdb recomputed calls from the PCR reads with MiXCR, one row per CDR3 protein. The sample includes more than 300,000 distinct CDR3 sequences, about 21% seen only once; the top ten take about 0.79%. This CDR3 is 14 amino acids long. V was clipped by 1 base and J by 5 bases, with 11 bases between them. Germline values: CDR1 SGHTA, CDR2 FQGTGA. This clonotype was seen many times. The sample was naive CD8+ T cells from blood, with Jurkat cell RNA spiked in. As to subset: FACS-sorted CD8+CD4-CCR7+CD45RA+ naive T cells. The gene calls are TRBV7-3 and TRBJ1-1; D not certain. The origin of this receptor is a human donor in good health. Some libraries in this study had Jurkat cell RNA spiked in. CDR3 sequence reads: CASSLIGMGTEAFF. The CDR3 DNA reads TGTGCCAGCAGCTTAATTGGTATGGGGACTGAAGCTTTCTTT. The full variable domain, with the rest looked up from reference TRBV7-3 and TRBJ1-1, is GAGVSQTPSNKVTEKGKYVELRCDPISGHTALYWYRQSLGQGPEFLIYFQGTGAADDSGLPNDRFFAVRPEGSVSTLKIQRTERGDSAVYLCASSLIGMGTEAFFGQGTRLTVV.